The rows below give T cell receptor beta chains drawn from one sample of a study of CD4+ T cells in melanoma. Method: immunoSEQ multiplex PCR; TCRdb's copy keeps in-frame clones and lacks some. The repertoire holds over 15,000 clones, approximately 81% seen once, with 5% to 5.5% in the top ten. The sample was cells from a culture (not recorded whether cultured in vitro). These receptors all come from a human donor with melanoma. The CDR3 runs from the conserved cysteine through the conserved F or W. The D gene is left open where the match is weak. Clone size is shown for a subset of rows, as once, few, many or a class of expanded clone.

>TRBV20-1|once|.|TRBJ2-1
TGCAGTGCTGGGCAGGGCAATGAGCAGTTCTTC
CSAGQGNEQFF
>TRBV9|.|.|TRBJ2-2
TGTGCCAGCAGCGTGGGGGGCCTCTCCGGGGAGCTGTTTTTT
CASSVGGLSGELFF
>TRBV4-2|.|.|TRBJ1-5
TGTGCCAGCAGCCCAGACATCGGACAGCCCCAGCATTTT
CASSPDIGQPQHF
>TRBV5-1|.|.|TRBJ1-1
TGCGCCAGCAGTACGCAGCCCTCGGCCACTGAAGCTTTCTTT
CASSTQPSATEAFF
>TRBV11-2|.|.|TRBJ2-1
TGTGCCAGCAGCTTATTGCCGGGCTCCTACAATGAGCAGTTCTTC
CASSLLPGSYNEQFF
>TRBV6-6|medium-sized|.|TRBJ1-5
TGTGCCAGCAGATGGGACGGCAATAGCAATCAGCCCCAGCATTTT
CASRWDGNSNQPQHF
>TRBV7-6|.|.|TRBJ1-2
TGTGCCAGCAGCTTAAACGCAGGGGCCTATGGCTACACCTTC
CASSLNAGAYGYTF
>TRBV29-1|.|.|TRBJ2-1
TGCAGCGTCATAGGAGGCAGGGCGGTAGATGAGCAGTTCTTC
CSVIGGRAVDEQFF
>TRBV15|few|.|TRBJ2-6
TGTGCCACCAGCAAGTCCGCAGGCAACTCTGGGGCCAACGTCCTGACTTTC
CATSKSAGNSGANVLTF
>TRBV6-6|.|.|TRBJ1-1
TGTGCCAGCAGTTACTACCTCGCGACTGAAGCTTTCTTT
CASSYYLATEAFF
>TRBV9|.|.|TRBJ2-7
TGTGCCAGCAGCCCCCAGCGGGCAGGGGGGACCTACGAGCAGTACTTC
CASSPQRAGGTYEQYF
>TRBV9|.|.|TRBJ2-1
TGTGCCAGCAGCGCGAGGGGTAATGAGCAGTTCTTC
CASSARGNEQFF
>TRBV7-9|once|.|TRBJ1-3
TGTGCCAGCAGCTTAAGCGTCACCTCGACCATATATTTT
CASSLSVTSTIYF
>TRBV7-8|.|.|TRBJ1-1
TGTGCCAGCAGCAAACAGGCTTCTGCAGCTGAAGCTTTCTTT
CASSKQASAAEAFF
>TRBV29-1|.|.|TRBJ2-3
TGCAGCGCCCCCGGGGGTACTGACGGCACAGATACGCAGTATTTT
CSAPGGTDGTDTQYF
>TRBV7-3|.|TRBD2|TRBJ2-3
TGTGCCAGCAGCCGCCTTGGGCGGGGGAGAGATACGCAGTATTTT
CASSRLGRGRDTQYF
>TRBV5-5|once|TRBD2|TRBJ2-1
TGTGCCAGCAGCCGGACGGGGACTAGCCTCAATGAGCAGTTCTTC
CASSRTGTSLNEQFF
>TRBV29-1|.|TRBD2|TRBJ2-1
TGCAGCGTTGGTACTAGCGGGGGGGTCTCCTACAATGAGCAGTTCTTC
CSVGTSGGVSYNEQFF
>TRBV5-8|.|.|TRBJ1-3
TGTGCCAGCAGCTTGCGTCTCAGTGGAGCGGGAAACACCATATATTTT
CASSLRLSGAGNTIYF
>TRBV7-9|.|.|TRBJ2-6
TGTGCCAGCAGCTTCGGATTTGGTCGGTCCTCTGGGGCCAACGTCCTGACTTTC
CASSFGFGRSSGANVLTF
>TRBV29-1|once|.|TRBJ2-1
TGCAGCGTTGAAGACCGAGGCGATGAGCAGTTCTTC
CSVEDRGDEQFF
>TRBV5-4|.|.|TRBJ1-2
TGTGCCAGCAGCTCAAGTCGGGGGCGCGGGAACTATGGCTACACCTTC
CASSSSRGRGNYGYTF
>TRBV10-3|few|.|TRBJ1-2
TGTGCCATCAGTGCCACCGACGGGCCGGATGGCTACACCTTC
CAISATDGPDGYTF
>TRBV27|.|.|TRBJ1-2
TGTGCCAGCAGAGAACCGGGACGAGGCTACACCTTC
CASREPGRGYTF
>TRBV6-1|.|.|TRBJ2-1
TGTGCCAGCAGTGACCCGGGTCCACCGAGCTCCTACAATGAGCAGTTCTTC
CASSDPGPPSSYNEQFF
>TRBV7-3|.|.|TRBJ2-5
TGTGCCAGCAGCTTCAACCAGGGTCGGGGAGAGACCCAGTACTTC
CASSFNQGRGETQYF
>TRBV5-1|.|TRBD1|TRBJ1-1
TGCGCCAGCAGCCAAGGGACAGGGGGGGGGTTTGGGACTGAAGCTTTCTTT
CASSQGTGGGFGTEAFF
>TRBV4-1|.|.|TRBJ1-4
TGCGCCAGCAGCCAAGGGGTGGTGGCAGGGTCGGGAAAACTGTTTTTT
CASSQGVVAGSGKLFF
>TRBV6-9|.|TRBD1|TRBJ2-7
TGTGCCACCCCCACACCTGGACAGGGGAGTAGCTACGAGCAGTACTTC
CATPTPGQGSSYEQYF
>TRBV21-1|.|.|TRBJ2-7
TGTGCCAGCACAACGAACCCGGGACAGGCTTCCTACGAGCAGTACTTC
CASTTNPGQASYEQYF
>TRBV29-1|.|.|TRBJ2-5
TGCAGCGTTGAAGCACAGACGGAGACCCAGTACTTC
CSVEAQTETQYF
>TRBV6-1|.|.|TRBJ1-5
TGTGCCAGCAGTGATGGGCCGGCAGGGTCGCAGCAGCCCCAGCATTTT
CASSDGPAGSQQPQHF
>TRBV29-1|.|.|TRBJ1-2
TGCAGCGTGAGCGGGCGTACTAACTATGGCTACACCTTC
CSVSGRTNYGYTF
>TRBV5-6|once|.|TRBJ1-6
TGTGCCAGCAGCACCCGGACCTACGGGGCCCTCCACTTT
CASSTRTYGALHF
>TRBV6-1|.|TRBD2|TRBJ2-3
TGTGCCAGCAGTGAACGGTTTCTAGCGGGGACCACAGATACGCAGTATTTT
CASSERFLAGTTDTQYF
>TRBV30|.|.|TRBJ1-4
TGTGCCTGGAGTGCCTCTTGGGCAGGTGGGGAAAAACTGTTTTTT
CAWSASWAGGEKLFF